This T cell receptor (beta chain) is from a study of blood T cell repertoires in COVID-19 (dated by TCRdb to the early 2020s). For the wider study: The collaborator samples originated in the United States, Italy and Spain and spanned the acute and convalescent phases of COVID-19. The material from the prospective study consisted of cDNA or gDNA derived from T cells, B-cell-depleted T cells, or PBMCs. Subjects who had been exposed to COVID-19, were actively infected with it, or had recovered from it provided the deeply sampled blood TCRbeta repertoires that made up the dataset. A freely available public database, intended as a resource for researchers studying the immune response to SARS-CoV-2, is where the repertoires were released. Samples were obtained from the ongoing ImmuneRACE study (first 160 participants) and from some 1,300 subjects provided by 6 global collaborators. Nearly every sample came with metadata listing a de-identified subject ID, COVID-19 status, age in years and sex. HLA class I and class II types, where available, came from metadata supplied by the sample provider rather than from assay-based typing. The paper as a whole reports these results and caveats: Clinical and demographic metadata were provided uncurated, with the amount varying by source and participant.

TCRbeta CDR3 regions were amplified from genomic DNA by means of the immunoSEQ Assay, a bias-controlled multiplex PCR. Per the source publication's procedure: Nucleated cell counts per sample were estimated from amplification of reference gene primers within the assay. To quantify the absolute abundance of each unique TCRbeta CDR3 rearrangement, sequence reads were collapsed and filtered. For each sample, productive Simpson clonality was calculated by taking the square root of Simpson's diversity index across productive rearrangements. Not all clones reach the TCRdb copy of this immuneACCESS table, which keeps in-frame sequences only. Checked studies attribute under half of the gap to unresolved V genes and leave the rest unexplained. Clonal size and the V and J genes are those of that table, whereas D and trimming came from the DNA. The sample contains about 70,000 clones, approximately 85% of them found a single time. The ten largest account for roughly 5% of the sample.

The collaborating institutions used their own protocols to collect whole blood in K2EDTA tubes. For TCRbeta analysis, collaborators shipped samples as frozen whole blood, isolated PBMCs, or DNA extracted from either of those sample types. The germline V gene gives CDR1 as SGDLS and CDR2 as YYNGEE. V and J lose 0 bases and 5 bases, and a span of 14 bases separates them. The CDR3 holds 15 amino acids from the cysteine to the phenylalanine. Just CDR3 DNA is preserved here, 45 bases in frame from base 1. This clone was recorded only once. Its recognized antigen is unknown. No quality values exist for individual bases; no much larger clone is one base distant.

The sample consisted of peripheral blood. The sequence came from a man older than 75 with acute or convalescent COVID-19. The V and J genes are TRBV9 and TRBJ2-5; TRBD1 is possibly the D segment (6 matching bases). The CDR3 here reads CASSVAPWGLETQYF. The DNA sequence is TGTGCCAGCAGCGTAGCCCCGTGGGGGCTGGAGACCCAGTACTTC. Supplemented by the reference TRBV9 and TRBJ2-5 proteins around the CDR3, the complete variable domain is DSGVTQTPKHLITATGQRVTLRCSPRSGDLSVYWYQQSLDQGLQFLIQYYNGEERAKGNILERFSAQQFPDLHSELNLSSLELGDSALYFCASSVAPWGLETQYFGPGTRLLVL.